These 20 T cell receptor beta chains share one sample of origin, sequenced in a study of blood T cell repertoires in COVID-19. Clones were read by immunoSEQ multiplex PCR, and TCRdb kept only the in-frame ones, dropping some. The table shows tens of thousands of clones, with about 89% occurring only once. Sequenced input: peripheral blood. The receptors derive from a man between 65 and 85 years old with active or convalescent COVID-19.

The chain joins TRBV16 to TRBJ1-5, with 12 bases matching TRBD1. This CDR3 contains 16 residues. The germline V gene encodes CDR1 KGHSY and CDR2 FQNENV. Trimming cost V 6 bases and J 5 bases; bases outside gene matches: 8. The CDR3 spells CASSRPGQGADQPQHF. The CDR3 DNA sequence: TGTGCCAGCAGTCGACCGGGACAGGGGGCGGATCAGCCCCAGCATTTT.

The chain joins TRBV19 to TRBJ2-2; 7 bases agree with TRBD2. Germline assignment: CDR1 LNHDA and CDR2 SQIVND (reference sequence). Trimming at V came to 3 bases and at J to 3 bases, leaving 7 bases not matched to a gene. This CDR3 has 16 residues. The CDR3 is CASSIGAGGYTGELFF. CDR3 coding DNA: TGTGCCAGTAGTATCGGGGCCGGGGGGTACACCGGGGAGCTGTTTTTT.

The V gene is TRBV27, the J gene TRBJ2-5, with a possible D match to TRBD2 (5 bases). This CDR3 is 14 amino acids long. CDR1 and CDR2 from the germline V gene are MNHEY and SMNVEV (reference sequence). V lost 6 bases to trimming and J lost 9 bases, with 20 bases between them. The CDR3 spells CASRLWTGSVAQYF. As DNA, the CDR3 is TGTGCCAGCAGACTTTGGACTGGGAGCGTGGCCCAGTACTTC.

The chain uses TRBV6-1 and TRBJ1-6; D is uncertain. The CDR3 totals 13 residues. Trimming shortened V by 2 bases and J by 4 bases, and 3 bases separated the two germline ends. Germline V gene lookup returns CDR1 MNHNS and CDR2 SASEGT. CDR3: CASSERYNSPLHF. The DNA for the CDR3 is TGTGCCAGCAGTGAACGGTATAATTCACCCCTCCACTTT.

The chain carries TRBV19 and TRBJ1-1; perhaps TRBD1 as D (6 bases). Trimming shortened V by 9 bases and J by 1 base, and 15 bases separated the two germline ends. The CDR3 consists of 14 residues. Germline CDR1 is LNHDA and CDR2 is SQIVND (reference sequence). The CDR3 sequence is CASNEQGQNTEAFF. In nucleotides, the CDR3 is TGTGCCAGCAACGAACAGGGTCAGAACACTGAAGCTTTCTTT.

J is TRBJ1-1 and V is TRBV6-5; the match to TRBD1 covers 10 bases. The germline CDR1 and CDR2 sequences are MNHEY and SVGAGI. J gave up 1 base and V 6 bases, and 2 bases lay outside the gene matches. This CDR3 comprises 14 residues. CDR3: CASRGTGANTEAFF. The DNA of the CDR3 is TGTGCCAGCAGGGGGACAGGGGCGAACACTGAAGCTTTCTTT.

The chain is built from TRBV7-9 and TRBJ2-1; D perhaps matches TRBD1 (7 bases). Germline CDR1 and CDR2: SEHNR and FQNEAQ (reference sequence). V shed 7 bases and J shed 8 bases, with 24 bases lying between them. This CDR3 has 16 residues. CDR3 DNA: TGTGCCAGCATCCAAGACAGGGCGGGTGGCGGGGATGAGCAGTTCTTC. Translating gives CASIQDRAGGGDEQFF.

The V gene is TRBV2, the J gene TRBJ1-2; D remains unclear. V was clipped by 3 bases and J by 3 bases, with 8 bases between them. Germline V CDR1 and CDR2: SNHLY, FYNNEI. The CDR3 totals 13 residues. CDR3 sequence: CASSESLHYGYTF. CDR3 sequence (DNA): TGTGCCAGCAGTGAGTCTCTCCACTATGGCTACACCTTC.

The CDR3 DNA follows: TGTGCCAGCAGCCAAAAACAGGGCTCCTCCTATGGCTACACCTTC. Translating gives CASSQKQGSSYGYTF. V gene TRBV3-1 (or the pseudogene TRBV3-2) combines with J gene TRBJ1-2, with D possibly matching TRBD1 (6 bases). The V and J ends lost 2 bases and 4 bases respectively, with 14 bases between them. The germline V gene has CDR1 LGHDT and CDR2 YNNKEL (reference sequence). There are 15 residues in the CDR3.

CDR3 in amino acids: CATSDSGRGDQPQHF. For the CDR3, the DNA is TGTGCCACCAGTGATTCAGGACGGGGGGATCAGCCCCAGCATTTT. The rearrangement links TRBV24-1 to TRBJ1-5, with D tentatively TRBD1 (5 bases). Between the trimmed V and J ends, which lost 2 bases and 5 bases, there was a span of 12 bases. There are 15 residues in the CDR3. The V gene's germline CDR1 is KGHDR and CDR2 SFDVKD.

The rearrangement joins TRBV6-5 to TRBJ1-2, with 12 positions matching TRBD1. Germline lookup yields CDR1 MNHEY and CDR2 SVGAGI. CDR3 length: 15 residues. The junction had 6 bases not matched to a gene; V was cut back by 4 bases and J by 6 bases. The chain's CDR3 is CASSSPGQGADGYTF. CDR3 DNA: TGTGCCAGCAGTTCCCCGGGACAGGGGGCGGATGGCTACACCTTC.

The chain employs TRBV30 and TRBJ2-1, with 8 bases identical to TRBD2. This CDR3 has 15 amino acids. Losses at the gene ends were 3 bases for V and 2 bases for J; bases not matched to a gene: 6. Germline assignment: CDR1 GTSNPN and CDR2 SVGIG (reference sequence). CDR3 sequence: CAWSLRGGTYNEQFF. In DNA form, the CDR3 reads TGTGCCTGGAGCCTACGGGGGGGTACCTACAATGAGCAGTTCTTC. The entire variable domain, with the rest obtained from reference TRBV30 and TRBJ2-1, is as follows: SQTIHQWPATLVQPVGSPLSLECTVEGTSNPNLYWYRQAAGRGLQLLFYSVGIGQISSEVPQNLSASRPQDRQFILSSKKLLLSDSGFYLCAWSLRGGTYNEQFFGPGTRLTVL.

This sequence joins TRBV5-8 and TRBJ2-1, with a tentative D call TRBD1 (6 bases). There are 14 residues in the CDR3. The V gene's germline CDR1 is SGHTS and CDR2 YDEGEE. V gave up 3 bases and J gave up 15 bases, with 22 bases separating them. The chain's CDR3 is CASSSEILTGTLFF. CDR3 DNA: TGTGCCAGCAGCTCCGAAATTTTGACAGGTACTCTGTTCTTC.

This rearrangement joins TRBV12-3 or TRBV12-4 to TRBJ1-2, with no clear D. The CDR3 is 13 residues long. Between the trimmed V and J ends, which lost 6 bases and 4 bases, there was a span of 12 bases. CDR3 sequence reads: CASRLSFRYGYTF. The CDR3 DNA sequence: TGTGCCAGCAGACTAAGTTTCCGCTATGGCTACACCTTC.

CDR3 sequence: CASSGIRDSNYGYTF. CDR3 nucleotide sequence: TGTGCCAGCAGCGGAATTCGGGACTCAAACTATGGCTACACCTTC. V and J are TRBV11-2 and TRBJ1-2, with D possibly being TRBD1 (5 bases). Trimming removed 5 bases at V and 2 bases at J, with 15 bases between. Germline lookup yields CDR1 SGHAT and CDR2 FQNNGV. The CDR3 contains 15 residues.

The chain's CDR3 is CASSIGGGGTPYEQYF. The DNA for the CDR3 is TGTGCCAGTAGTATAGGTGGCGGGGGGACCCCCTACGAGCAGTACTTC. This rearrangement joins TRBV19 to TRBJ2-7; 8 positions agree with TRBD2. Germline V gene sequence: CDR1 LNHDA, CDR2 SQIVND (reference sequence). V lost 1 base to trimming and J lost 2 bases; unmatched junction nucleotides: 7. The CDR3 loop spans 16 amino acids. Based on the CDR3 plus reference TRBV19 and TRBJ2-7, the full variable domain is DGGITQSPKYLFRKEGQNVTLSCEQNLNHDAMYWYRQDPGQGLRLIYYSQIVNDFQKGDIAEGYSVSREKKESFPLTVTSAQKNPTAFYLCASSIGGGGTPYEQYFGPGTRLTVT.

CDR3 protein: CASSLRQYNEQFF. The CDR3, as DNA: TGTGCCAGCAGCTTAAGACAGTACAATGAGCAGTTCTTC. The V call is TRBV11-3, the J call TRBJ2-1; TRBD1 is a possible D gene (5 bases). V was trimmed by 2 bases and J by 4 bases, leaving 6 bases between them. Germline CDR1 reads SGHNT; CDR2 reads YENEEA. The CDR3 loop spans 13 amino acids.

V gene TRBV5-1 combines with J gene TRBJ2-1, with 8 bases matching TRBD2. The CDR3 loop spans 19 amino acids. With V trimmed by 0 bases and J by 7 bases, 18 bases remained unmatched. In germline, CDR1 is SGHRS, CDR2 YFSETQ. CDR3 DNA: TGCGCCAGCAGCTTGGCGCCGGGACTAGGGATAGCCCGTATGAATGAGCAGTTCTTC. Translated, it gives CASSLAPGLGIARMNEQFF.

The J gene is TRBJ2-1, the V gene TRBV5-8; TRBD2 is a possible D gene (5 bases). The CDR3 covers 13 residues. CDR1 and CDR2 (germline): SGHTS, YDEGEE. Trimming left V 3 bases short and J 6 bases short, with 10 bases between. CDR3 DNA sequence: TGTGCCAGCAGCTCGACCCGGGGCAATGAGCAGTTCTTC. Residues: CASSSTRGNEQFF.

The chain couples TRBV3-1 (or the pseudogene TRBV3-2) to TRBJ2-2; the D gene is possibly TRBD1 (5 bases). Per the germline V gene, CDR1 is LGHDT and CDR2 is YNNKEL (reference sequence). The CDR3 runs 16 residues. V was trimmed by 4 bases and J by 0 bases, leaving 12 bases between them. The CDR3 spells CASSPRTSSNTGELFF. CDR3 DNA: TGTGCCAGCAGCCCAAGGACAAGTTCGAACACCGGGGAGCTGTTTTTT.